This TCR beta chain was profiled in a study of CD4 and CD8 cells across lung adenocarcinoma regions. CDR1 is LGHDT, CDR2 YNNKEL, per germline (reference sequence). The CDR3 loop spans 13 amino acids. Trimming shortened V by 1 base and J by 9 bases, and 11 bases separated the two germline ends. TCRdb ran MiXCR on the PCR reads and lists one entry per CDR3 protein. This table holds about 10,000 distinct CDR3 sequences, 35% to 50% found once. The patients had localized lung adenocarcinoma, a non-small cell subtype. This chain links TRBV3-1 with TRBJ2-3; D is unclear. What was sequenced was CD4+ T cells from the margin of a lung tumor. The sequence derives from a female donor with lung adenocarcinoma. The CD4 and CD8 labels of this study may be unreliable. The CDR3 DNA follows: TGTGCCAGCAGCCAAGTAGCCAAAAACACGCAGTATTTT. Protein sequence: CASSQVAKNTQYF.